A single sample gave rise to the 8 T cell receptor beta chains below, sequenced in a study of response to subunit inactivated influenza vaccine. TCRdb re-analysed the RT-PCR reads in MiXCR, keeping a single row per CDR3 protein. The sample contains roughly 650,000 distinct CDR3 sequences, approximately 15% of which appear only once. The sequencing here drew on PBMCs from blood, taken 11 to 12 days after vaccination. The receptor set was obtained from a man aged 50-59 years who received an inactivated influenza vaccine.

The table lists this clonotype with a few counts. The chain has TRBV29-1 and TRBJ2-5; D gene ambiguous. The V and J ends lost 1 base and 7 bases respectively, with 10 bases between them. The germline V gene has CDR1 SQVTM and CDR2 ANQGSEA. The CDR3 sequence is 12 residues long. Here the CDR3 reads CSVEGPYGTQYF. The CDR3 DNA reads TGCAGCGTTGAAGGACCTTACGGGACCCAGTACTTC.

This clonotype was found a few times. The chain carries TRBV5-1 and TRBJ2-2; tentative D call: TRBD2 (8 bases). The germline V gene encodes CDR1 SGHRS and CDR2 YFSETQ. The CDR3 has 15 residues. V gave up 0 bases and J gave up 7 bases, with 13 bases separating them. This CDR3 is CASSLDSGDSGELFF. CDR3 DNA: TGCGCCAGCAGCTTGGATAGCGGGGACAGCGGGGAGCTGTTTTTT.

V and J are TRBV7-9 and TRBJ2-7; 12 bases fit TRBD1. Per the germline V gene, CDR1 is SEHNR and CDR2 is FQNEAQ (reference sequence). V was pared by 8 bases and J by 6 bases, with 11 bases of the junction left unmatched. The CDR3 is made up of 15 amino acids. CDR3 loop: CASSVIGTGGSEQYF. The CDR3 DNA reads TGTGCCAGCTCCGTTATAGGGACAGGGGGCAGCGAGCAGTACTTC.

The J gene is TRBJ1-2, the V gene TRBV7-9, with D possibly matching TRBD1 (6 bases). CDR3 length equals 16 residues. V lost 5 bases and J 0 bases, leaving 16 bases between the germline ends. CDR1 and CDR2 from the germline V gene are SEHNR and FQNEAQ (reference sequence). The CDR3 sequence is CASSAESYRANYGYTF. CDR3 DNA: TGTGCCAGCAGCGCGGAAAGCTACAGGGCTAACTATGGCTACACCTTC. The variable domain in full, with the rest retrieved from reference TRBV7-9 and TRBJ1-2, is DTGVSQNPRHKITKRGQNVTFRCDPISEHNRLYWYRQTLGQGPEFLTYFQNEAQLEKSRLLSDRFSAERPKGSFSTLEIQRTEQGDSAMYLCASSAESYRANYGYTFGSGTRLTVV.

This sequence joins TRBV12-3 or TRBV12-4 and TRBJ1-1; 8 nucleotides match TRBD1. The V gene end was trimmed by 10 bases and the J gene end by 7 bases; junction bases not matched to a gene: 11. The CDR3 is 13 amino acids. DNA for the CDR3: TGTGCCACCCAAAATACGGGACAGGTTGAAGCTTTCTTT. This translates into CATQNTGQVEAFF.

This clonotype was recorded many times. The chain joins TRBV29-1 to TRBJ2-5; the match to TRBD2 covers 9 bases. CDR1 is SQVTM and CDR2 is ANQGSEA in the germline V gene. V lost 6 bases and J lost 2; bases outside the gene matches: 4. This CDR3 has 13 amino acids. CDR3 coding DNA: TGCAGCGTAGCGGGAGGAGGTCAAGAGACCCAGTACTTC. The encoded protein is CSVAGGGQETQYF. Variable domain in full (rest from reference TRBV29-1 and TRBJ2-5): SAVISQKPSRDICQRGTSLTIQCQVDSQVTMMFWYRQQPGQSLTLIATANQGSEATYESGFVIDKFPISRPNLTFSTLTVSNMSPEDSSIYLCSVAGGGQETQYFGPGTRLLVL.

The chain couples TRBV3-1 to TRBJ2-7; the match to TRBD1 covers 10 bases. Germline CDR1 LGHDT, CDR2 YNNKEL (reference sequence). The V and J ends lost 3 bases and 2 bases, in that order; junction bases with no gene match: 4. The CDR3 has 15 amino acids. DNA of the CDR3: TGTGCCAGCAGCCAGGGGGGGACAGGGGCCTACGAGCAGTACTTC. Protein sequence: CASSQGGTGAYEQYF.

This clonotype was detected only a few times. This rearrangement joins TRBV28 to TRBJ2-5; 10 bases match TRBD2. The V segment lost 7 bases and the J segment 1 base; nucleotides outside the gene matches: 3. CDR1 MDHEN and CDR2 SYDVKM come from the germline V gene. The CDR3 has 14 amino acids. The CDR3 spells CASIPSGGQETQYF. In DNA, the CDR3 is TGTGCCAGCATTCCTAGCGGGGGCCAAGAGACCCAGTACTTC.